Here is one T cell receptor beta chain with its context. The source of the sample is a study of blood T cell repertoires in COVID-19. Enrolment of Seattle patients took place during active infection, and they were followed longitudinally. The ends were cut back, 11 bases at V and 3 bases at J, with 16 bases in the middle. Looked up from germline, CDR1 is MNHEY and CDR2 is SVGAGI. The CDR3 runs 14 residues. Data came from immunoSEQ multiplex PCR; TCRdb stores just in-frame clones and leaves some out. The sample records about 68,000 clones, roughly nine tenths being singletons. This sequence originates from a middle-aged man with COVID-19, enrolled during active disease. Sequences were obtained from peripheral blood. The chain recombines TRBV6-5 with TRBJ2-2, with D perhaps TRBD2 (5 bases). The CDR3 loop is CAARTPRDTGELFF. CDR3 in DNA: TGTGCCGCAAGGACCCCGAGGGACACCGGGGAGCTGTTTTTT.